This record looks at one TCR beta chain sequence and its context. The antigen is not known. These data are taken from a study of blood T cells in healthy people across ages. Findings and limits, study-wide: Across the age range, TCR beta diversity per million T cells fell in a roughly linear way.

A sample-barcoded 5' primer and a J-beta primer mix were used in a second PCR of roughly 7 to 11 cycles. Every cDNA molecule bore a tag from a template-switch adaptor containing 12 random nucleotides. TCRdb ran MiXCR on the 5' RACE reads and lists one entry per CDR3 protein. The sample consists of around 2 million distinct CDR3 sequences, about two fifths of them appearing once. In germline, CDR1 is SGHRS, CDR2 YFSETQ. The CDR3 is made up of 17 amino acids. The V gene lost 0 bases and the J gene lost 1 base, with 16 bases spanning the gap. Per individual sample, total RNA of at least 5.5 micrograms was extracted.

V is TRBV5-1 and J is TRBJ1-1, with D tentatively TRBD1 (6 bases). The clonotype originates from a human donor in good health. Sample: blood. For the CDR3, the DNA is TGCGCCAGCAGCTTGGTTGGAGGGGGTTGGGGGAACACTGAAGCTTTCTTT. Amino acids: CASSLVGGGWGNTEAFF.